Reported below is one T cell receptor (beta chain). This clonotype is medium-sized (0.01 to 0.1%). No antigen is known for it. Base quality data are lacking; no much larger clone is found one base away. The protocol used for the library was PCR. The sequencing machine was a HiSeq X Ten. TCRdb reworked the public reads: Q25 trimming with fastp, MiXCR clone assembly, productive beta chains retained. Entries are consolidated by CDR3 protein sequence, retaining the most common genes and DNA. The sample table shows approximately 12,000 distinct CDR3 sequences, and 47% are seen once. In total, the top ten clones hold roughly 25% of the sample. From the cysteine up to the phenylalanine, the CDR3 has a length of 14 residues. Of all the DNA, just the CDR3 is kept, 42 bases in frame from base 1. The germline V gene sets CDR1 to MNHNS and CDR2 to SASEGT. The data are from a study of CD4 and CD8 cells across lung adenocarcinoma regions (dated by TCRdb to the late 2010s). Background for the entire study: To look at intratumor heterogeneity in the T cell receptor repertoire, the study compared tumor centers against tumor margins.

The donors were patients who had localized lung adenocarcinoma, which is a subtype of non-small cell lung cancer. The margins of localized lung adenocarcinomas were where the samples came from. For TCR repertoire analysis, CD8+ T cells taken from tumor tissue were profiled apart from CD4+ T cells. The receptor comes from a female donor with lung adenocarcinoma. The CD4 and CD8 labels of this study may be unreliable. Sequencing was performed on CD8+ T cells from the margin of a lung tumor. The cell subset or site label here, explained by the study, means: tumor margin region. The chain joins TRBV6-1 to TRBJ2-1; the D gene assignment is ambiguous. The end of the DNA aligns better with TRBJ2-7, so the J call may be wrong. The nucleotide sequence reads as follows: TGTGCCAGCAGTGTGGGCCCTGAAGGTGACGAGCAGTACTTC. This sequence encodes CASSVGPEGDEQYF.